The 3 T cell receptor beta chains given below trace back to one sample, sequenced in a study of T cell changes during pregnancy in multiple sclerosis. The data were produced by immunoSEQ multiplex PCR, yet TCRdb's version contains in-frame clones alone and is incomplete. The sample lists around 100,000 clones; 75% to 95% were seen once. The material sequenced was peripheral blood, taken in the second trimester of pregnancy. The receptors were sampled from a female donor with multiple sclerosis, enrolled in a pregnancy study.

The rearrangement links TRBV5-1 to TRBJ2-7, with D tentatively TRBD2 (6 bases). This CDR3 contains 13 residues. Trimming took 4 bases from V and 6 from J, leaving 14 bases between them. Germline assignment: CDR1 SGHRS and CDR2 YFSETQ. CDR3 amino acids: CASSLPDYPEQYF. CDR3 DNA: TGCGCCAGCAGCCTCCCGGACTACCCCGAGCAGTACTTC.

The chain is built from TRBV7-2 and TRBJ1-4; the match to TRBD1 covers 7 bases. CDR3 size: 15 residues. The V and J ends lost 4 bases and 3 bases, in that order; junction bases with no gene match: 5. The germline V gene has CDR1 SGHTA and CDR2 FQGNSA. The CDR3 sequence is CASSSQTGPNEKLFF. CDR3 in DNA: TGTGCCAGCAGCTCACAGACAGGGCCTAATGAAAAACTGTTTTTT.

The chain carries TRBV6-5 and TRBJ1-6; no firm D call. Germline CDR1 reads MNHEY; CDR2 reads SVGAGI. The CDR3 totals 15 residues. V was shortened by 6 bases and J by 8 bases, with 17 bases between the two germline ends. The CDR3 DNA reads TGTGCCAGCAGGAGAGGCCGAACTCTGGATTCACCCCTCCACTTT. It is translated as CASRRGRTLDSPLHF.